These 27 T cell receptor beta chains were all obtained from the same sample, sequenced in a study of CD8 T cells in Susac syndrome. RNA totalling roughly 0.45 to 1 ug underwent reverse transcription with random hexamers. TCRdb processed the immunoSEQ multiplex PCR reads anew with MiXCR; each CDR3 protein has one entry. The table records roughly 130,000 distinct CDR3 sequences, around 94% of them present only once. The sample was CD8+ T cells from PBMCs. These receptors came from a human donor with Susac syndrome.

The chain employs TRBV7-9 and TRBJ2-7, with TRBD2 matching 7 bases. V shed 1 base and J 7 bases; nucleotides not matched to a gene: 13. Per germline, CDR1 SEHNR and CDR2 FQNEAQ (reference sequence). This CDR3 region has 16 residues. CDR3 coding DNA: TGTGCCAGCAGCTTAGTTGGCGGGGGTGGCCGGTGGGAGCAGTACTTC. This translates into CASSLVGGGGRWEQYF.

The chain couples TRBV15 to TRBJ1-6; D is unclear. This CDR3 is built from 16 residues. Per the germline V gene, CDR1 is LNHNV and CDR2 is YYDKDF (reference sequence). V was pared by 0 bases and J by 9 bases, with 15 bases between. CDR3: CATSRDNPSWVSPLHF. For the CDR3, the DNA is TGTGCCACCAGCAGAGATAACCCCTCGTGGGTTTCACCCCTCCACTTT.

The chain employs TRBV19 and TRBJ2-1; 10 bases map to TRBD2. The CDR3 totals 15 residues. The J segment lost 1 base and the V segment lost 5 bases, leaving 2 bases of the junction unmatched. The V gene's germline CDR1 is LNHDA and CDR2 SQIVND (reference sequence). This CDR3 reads CASSPAGGSYNEQFF. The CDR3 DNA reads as TGTGCCAGTAGTCCAGCGGGGGGGTCCTACAATGAGCAGTTCTTC.

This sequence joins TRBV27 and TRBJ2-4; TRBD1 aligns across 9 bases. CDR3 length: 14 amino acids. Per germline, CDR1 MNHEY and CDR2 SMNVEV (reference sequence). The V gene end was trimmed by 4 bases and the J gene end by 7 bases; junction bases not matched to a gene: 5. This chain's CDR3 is CASSWGTGNNIQYF. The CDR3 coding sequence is TGTGCCAGCAGTTGGGGGACAGGGAATAACATTCAGTACTTC.

The CDR3 region is CASGGDRSGKTFF. For the CDR3, the DNA is TGTGCTAGTGGTGGCGACAGATCGGGTAAAACTTTCTTT. This sequence joins TRBV12-5 and TRBJ1-1; tentative D call: TRBD1 (5 bases). The CDR3 runs 13 residues. V was cut by 5 bases and J by 12 bases, with 19 bases left in between. Germline V lookup: CDR1 LGHNT, CDR2 FRNRAP.

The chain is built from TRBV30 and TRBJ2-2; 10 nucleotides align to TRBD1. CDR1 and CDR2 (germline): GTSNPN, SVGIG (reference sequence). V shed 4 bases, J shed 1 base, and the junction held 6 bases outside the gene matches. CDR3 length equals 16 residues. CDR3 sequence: CAWTLWDRGNTGELFF. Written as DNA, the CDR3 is TGTGCCTGGACCCTGTGGGACAGGGGGAACACCGGGGAGCTGTTTTTT.

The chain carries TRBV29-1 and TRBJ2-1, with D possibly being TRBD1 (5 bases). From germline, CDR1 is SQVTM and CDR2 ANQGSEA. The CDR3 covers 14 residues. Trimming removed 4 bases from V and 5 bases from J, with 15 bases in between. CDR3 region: CSVVGPSANNEQFF. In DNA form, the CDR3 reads TGCAGCGTTGTGGGGCCCTCTGCTAACAATGAGCAGTTCTTC.

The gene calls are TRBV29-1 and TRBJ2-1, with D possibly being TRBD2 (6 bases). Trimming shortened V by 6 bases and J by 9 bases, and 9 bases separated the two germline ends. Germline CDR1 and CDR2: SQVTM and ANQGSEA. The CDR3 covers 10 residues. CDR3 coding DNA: TGCAGCGTGGGAGGTAGTGAGCAGTTCTTC. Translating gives CSVGGSEQFF.

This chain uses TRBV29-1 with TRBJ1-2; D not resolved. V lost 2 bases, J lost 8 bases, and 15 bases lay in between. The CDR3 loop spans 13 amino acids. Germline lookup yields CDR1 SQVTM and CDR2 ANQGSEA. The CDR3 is CSVEWQTGGGYTF. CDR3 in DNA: TGCAGCGTTGAATGGCAGACTGGCGGAGGCTACACCTTC.

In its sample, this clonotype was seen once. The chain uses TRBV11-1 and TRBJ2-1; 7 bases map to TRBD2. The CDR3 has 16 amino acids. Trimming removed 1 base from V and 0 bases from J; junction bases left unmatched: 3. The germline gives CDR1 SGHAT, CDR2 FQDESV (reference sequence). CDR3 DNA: TGTGCCAGCAGCTTAGGTGGCGGGGGCTCCTACAATGAGCAGTTCTTC. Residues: CASSLGGGGSYNEQFF.

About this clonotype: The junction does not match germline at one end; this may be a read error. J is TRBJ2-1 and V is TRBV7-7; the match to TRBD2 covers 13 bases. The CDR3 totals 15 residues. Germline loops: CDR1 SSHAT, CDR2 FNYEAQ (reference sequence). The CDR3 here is CASSLGLAGLNEQFF. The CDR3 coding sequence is TGTGCTAGCAGCCTGGGACTAGCGGGGTTGAATGAGCAGTTCTTC.

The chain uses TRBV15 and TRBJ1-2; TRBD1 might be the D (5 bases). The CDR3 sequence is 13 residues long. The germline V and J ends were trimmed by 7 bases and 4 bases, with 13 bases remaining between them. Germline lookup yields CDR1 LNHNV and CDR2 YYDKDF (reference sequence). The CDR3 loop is CATNPGLGYGYTF. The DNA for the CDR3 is TGTGCCACCAATCCGGGGCTGGGCTATGGCTACACCTTC.

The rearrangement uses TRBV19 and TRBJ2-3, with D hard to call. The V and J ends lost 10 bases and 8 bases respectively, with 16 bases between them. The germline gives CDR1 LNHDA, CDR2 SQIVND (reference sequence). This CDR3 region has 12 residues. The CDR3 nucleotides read TGTGCCATGGGCCCGCCCTACGGTACGCAGTATTTT. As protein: CAMGPPYGTQYF.

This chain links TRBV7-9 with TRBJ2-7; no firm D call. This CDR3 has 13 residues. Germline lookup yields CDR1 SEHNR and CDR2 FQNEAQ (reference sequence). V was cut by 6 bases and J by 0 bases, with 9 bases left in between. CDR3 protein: CASRSDLSYEQYF. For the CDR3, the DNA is TGTGCCAGCAGGTCAGACCTCTCCTACGAGCAGTACTTC.

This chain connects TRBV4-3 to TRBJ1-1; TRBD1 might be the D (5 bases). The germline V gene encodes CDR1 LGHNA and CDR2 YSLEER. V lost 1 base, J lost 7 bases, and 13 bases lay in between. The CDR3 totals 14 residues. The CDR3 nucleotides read TGCGCCAGCAGCCAAGGATATGGAGGGGATGAAGCTTTCTTT. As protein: CASSQGYGGDEAFF.

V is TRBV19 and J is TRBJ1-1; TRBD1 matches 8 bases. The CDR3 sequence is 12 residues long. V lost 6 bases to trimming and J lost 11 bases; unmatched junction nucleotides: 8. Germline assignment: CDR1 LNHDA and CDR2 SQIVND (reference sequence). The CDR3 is CASRTGAGDAFF. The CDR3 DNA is TGTGCCAGTAGGACAGGGGCGGGAGACGCTTTCTTT.

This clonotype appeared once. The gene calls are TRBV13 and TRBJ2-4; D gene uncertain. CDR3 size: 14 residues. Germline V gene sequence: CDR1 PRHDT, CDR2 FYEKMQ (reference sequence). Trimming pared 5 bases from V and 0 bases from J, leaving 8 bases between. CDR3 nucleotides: TGTGCCAGCAGCCCACGGAAAGCCAAAAACATTCAGTACTTC. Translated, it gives CASSPRKAKNIQYF.

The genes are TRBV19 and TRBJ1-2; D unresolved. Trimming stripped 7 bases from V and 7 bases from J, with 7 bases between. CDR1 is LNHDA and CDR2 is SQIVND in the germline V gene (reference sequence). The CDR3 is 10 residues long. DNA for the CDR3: TGTGCCAGTAAAGGGTCTGGCTACACCTTC. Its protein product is CASKGSGYTF.

As DNA, the CDR3 is TGTGCCAGCAGCGTCGGGGCGGGGGGGCGCGATGAGCAGTTCTTC. The encoded protein is CASSVGAGGRDEQFF. The chain links TRBV9 to TRBJ2-1, with 9 bases that match TRBD2. The CDR3 sequence is 15 residues long. Unmatched junction bases numbered 8, after V lost 2 bases and J lost 8 bases. Germline lookup yields CDR1 SGDLS and CDR2 YYNGEE.

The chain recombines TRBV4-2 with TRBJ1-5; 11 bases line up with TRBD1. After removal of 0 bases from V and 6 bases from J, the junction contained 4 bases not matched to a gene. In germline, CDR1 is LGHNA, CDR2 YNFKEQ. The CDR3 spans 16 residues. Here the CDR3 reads CASSQERTGGFQPQHF. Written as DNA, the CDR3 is TGTGCCAGCAGCCAAGAGCGGACAGGGGGCTTTCAGCCCCAGCATTTT.

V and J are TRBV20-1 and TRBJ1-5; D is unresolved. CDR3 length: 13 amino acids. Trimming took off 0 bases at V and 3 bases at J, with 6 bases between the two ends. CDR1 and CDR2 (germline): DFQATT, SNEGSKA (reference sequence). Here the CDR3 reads CSARDRFNQPQHF. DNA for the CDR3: TGCAGTGCTAGAGATAGGTTCAATCAGCCCCAGCATTTT.

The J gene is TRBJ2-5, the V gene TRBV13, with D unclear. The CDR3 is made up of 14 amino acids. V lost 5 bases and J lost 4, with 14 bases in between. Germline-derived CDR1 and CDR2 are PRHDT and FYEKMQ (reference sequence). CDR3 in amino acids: CASSPRRRRETQYF. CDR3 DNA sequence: TGTGCCAGCAGCCCTCGACGCCGGAGAGAGACCCAGTACTTC. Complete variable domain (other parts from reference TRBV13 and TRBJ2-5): AAGVIQSPRHLIKEKRETATLKCYPIPRHDTVYWYQQGPGQDPQFLISFYEKMQSDKGSIPDRFSAQQFSDYHSELNMSSLELGDSALYFCASSPRRRRETQYFGPGTRLLVL.

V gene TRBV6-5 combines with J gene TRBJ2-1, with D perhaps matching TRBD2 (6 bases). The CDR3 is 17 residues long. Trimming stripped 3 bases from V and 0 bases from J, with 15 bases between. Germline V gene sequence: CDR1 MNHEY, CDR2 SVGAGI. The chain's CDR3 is CASSYWPSESSYNEQFF. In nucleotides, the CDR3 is TGTGCCAGCAGTTATTGGCCTAGCGAAAGCTCCTACAATGAGCAGTTCTTC.

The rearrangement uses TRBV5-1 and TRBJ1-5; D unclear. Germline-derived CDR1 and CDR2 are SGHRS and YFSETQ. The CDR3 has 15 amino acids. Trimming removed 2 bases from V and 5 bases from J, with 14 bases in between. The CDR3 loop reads CASSFSGVAYQPQHF. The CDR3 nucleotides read TGCGCCAGCAGCTTTTCCGGGGTAGCATATCAGCCCCAGCATTTT.

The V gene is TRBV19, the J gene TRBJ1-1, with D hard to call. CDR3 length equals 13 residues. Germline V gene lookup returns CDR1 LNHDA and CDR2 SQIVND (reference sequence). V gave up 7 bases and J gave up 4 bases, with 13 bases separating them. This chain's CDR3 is CASTASGVTEAFF. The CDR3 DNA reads TGTGCCAGTACCGCTTCCGGGGTCACTGAAGCTTTCTTT.

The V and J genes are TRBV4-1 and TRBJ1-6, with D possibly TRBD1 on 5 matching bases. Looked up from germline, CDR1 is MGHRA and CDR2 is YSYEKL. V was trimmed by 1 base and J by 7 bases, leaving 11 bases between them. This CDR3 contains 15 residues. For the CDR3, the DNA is TGCGCCAGCAGCCAAGTGGCAGGGCAAAATTCACCCCTCCACTTT. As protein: CASSQVAGQNSPLHF.

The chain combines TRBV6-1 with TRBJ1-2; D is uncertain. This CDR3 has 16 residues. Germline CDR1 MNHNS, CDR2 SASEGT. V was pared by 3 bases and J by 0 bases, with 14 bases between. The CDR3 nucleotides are TGTGCCAGCAGTGACCCCGGGGAAACTTCTAACTATGGCTACACCTTC. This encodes CASSDPGETSNYGYTF.